This T cell receptor beta chain was found in a study of T-cell reconstitution after alpha-beta-depleted transplantation in children. Unique molecular identifiers were incorporated into the prepared TCRbeta library. TCRdb re-derived calls from the PCR reads in MiXCR, one entry per CDR3 protein. The table has about a million distinct CDR3 sequences, less than 30% seen once. The CDR3 is 16 residues long. Trimming left V 3 bases short and J 4 bases short, with 17 bases between. Germline CDR1 and CDR2: MGHDK and SYGVNS. This clonotype appeared a few times. The specimen was PBMCs, mostly from graft donor cells, collected 360 days after TCRalphabeta/CD19-depleted stem cell transplant. This TCR was sampled from a boy in the first two years of life who had a stem cell transplant for SCID, so the T cells may come from the graft donor. The rearrangement joins TRBV25-1 to TRBJ2-3, with TRBD2 as a possible D gene (7 bases). The CDR3 loop is CASSESGGGWADTQYF. The CDR3 DNA follows: TGTGCCAGCAGTGAGTCCGGCGGGGGCTGGGCAGATACGCAGTATTTT.